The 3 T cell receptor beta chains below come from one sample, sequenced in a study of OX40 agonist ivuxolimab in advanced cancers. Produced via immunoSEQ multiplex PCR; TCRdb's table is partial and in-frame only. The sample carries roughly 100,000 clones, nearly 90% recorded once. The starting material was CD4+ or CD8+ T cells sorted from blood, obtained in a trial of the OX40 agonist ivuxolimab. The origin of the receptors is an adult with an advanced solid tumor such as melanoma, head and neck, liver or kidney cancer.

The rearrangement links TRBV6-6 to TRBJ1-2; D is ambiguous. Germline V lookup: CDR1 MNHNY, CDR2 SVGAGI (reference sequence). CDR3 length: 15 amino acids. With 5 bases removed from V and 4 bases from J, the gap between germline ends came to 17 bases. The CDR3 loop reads CASSEIRTAFYGYTF. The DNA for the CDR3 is TGTGCCAGCAGTGAGATACGGACGGCCTTCTATGGCTACACCTTC.

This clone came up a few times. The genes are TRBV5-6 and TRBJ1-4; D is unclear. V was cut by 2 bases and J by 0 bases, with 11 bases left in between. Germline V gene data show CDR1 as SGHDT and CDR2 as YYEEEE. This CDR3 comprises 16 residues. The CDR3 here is CASSLWRLSTNEKLFF. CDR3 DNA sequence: TGTGCCAGCAGCTTATGGCGACTCTCAACTAATGAAAAACTGTTTTTT.

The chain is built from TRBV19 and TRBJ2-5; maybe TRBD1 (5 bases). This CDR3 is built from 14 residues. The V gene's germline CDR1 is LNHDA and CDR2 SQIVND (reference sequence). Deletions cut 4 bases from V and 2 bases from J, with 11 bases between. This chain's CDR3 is CASSSARTQETQYF. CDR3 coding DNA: TGTGCCAGTAGTAGTGCCAGGACACAAGAGACCCAGTACTTC.